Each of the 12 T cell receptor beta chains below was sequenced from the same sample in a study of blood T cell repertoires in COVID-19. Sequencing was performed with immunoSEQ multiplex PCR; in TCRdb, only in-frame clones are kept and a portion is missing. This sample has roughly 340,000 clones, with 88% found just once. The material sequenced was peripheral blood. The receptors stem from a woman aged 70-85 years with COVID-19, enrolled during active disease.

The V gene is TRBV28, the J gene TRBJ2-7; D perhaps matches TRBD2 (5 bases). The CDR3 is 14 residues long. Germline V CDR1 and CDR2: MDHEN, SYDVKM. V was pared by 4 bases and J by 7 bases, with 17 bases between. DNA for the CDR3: TGTGCCAGCAGTTCCCACCGACTATCTGGTGAGCAGTACTTC. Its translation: CASSSHRLSGEQYF.

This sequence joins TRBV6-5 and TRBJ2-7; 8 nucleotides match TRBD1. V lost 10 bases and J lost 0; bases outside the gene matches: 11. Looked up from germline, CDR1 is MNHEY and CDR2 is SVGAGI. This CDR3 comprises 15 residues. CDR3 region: CATLTGAKNSYEQYF. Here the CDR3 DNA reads TGTGCCACCTTGACAGGGGCGAAAAACTCCTACGAGCAGTACTTC.

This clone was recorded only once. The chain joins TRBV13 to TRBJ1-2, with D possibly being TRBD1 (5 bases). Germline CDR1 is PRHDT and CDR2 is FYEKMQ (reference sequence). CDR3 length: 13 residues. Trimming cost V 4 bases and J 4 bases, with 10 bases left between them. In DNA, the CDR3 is TGTGCCAGCAGCTCCCAGGGAATCTATGGCTACACCTTC. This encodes CASSSQGIYGYTF.

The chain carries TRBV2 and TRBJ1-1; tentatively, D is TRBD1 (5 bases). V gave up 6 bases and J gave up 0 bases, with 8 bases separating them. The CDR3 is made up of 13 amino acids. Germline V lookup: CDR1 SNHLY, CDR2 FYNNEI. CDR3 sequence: CASREDMNTEAFF. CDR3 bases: TGTGCCAGCAGAGAGGACATGAACACTGAAGCTTTCTTT.

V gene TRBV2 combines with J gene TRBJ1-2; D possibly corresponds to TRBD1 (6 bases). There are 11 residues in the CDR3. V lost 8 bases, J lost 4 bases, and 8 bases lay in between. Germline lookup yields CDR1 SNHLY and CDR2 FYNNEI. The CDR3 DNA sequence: TGTGCCAGCGAACAGGGCTATGGCTACACCTTC. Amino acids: CASEQGYGYTF.

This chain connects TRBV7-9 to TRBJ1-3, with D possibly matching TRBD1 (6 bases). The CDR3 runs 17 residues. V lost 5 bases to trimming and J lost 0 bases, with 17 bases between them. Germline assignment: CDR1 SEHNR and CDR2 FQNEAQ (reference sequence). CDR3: CASSRDTQKLSGNTIYF. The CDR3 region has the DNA TGTGCCAGCAGCCGGGACACCCAGAAACTCTCTGGAAACACCATATATTTT.

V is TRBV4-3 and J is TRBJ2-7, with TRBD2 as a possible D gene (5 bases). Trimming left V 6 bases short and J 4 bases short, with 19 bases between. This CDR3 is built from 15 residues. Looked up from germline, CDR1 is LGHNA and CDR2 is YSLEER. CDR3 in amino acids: CASSLGGTPTYEQYF. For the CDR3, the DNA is TGCGCCAGCAGTTTAGGAGGTACACCTACTTACGAGCAGTACTTC.

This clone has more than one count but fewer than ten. The CDR3 region is CASLSPQGAGTEAFF. CDR3 nucleotide sequence: TGTGCCAGCCTATCACCCCAGGGGGCCGGCACTGAAGCTTTCTTT. The rearrangement joins TRBV27 to TRBJ1-1; 8 bases map to TRBD1. Germline trimming cut 8 bases from V and 4 bases from J; bases unmatched to any gene: 12. CDR3 length: 15 residues. Per germline, CDR1 MNHEY and CDR2 SMNVEV (reference sequence).

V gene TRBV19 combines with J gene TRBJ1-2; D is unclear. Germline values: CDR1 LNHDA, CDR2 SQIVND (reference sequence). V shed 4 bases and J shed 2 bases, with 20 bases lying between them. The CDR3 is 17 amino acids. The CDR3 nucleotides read TGTGCCAGTAGTACCCTCGTCGGAGGGAGCTCGAACTATGGCTACACCTTC. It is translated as CASSTLVGGSSNYGYTF.

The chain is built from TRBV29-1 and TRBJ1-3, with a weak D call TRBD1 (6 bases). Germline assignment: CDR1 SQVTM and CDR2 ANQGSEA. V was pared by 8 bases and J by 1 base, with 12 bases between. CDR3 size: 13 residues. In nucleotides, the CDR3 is TGCAGCACTTCACAGGGATCTGGAAACACCATATATTTT. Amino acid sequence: CSTSQGSGNTIYF.

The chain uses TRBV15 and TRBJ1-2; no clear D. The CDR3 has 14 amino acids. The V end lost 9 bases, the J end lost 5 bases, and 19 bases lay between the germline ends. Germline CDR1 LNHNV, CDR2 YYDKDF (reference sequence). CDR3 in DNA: TGTGCCACTGCCAGCGGTAGAGGTACTTATGGCTACACCTTC. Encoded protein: CATASGRGTYGYTF.

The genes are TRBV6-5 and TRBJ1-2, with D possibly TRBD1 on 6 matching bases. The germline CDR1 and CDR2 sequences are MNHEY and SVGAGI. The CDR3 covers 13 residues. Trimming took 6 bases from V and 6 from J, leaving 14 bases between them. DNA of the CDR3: TGTGCCAGCAGGCTACAGGGAGAACATGGCTACACCTTC. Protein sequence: CASRLQGEHGYTF.